This T cell receptor (beta chain) was captured in a study of OX40 agonist ivuxolimab in advanced cancers. Findings of the study overall: CD8+ T cells (on average) carried more expanded clones than CD4+ T cells.

Note on this clone: Its antigen is not identified.

The protocol was immunoSEQ multiplex PCR, while the TCRdb copy is restricted to in-frame clones and leaves out a portion. The sample shows tens of thousands of clones, approximately 90% of them seen only once. Patients with autoimmune history or systemic immunosuppression were excluded. The trim removed 6 bases at V and 0 bases at J, leaving 10 bases unmatched. Germline-derived CDR1 and CDR2 are MGHDK and SYGVNS. The CDR3 is 16 residues long. V is TRBV25-1 and J is TRBJ1-1; 7 nucleotides line up with TRBD1. This material consisted of CD4+ or CD8+ T cells sorted from blood, taken in a trial of the OX40 agonist ivuxolimab. This TCR derives from an adult with an advanced solid tumor such as melanoma, head and neck, liver or kidney cancer. The CDR3 here is CASRFGPTGLNTEAFF. CDR3 sequence (DNA): TGTGCCAGCAGATTCGGGCCGACAGGGCTGAACACTGAAGCTTTCTTT.